This T cell receptor (beta chain) derives from a study of T-cell reconstitution after alpha-beta-depleted transplantation in children. General study points: After transplant, at about two months, alpha-beta T cells were reportedly derived from several hundred expanded graft clones. High day-60 TCRbeta diversity in some patients came from surviving recipient T cells and thymic progenitors.

For this clonotype: Its matching antigen is unknown.

Unique molecular identifiers were built into the TCRbeta library. Using its own MiXCR run on the PCR reads, TCRdb lists one record per CDR3 protein. This sample carries about 470,000 distinct CDR3 sequences, 43% of them seen once, and the ten largest clones take 27%. V was cut by 8 bases and J by 4 bases, with 13 bases left in between. The CDR3 length is 13 residues. CDR1 and CDR2 from the germline V gene are MDHEN and SYDVKM. The sequence came from a girl aged 2-10 years with aplastic anemia, due to receive a stem cell transplant. Sequenced material: PBMCs, taken before TCRalphabeta/CD19-depleted stem cell transplant. V usage is TRBV28 and J usage is TRBJ2-3; the D call may be TRBD1 or TRBD2 (5 bases each). The CDR3 sequence is CASLRLGADTQYF. The CDR3 region has the DNA TGTGCCAGCTTAAGACTGGGGGCAGATACGCAGTATTTT. The entire variable domain, with the rest obtained from reference TRBV28 and TRBJ2-3, is as follows: DVKVTQSSRYLVKRTGEKVFLECVQDMDHENMFWYRQDPGLGLRLIYFSYDVKMKEKGDIPEGYSVSREKKERFSLILESASTNQTSMYLCASLRLGADTQYFGPGTRLTVL.